This TCR beta chain was retrieved from a study of blood T cell repertoires in COVID-19. This clone showed up just a few times. Enrolment of Seattle patients took place during active infection, and they were followed longitudinally. V was clipped by 7 bases and J by 1 base, with 10 bases between them. The germline CDR1 and CDR2 sequences are LNHDA and SQIVND (reference sequence). The CDR3 extends over 14 amino acids. Data came from immunoSEQ multiplex PCR; TCRdb stores just in-frame clones and leaves some out. The profile shows some 200,000 clones, about 88% of them singletons. This TCR was recovered from a man in his forties or fifties with COVID-19, enrolled during active disease. The sample taken for sequencing was peripheral blood. This chain connects TRBV19 to TRBJ2-2; TRBD1 might be the D (6 bases). CDR3 DNA sequence: TGTGCCAGTACTTGGGGACAGAACACCGGGGAGCTGTTTTTT. Its translation is CASTWGQNTGELFF.